This T cell receptor beta chain was documented in a study of blood T cell repertoires in COVID-19. As for the study in general: Both acute and convalescent COVID-19 samples were obtained from the United States, Italy and Spain. PBMCs, B-cell-depleted T cells, or T cells provided the cDNA or gDNA that made up the material.

The CDR3 is 14 amino acids. Trimming shortened V by 4 bases and J by 4 bases, and 11 bases separated the two germline ends. Sequencing was performed with immunoSEQ multiplex PCR; in TCRdb, only in-frame clones are kept and a portion is missing. The profile shows 20,000 to 30,000 clones, around 86% of them singletons. This clone was observed a handful of times. The clonotype originates from a human donor in a cohort sampled during active COVID-19. Sequenced material: peripheral blood. The V call is TRBV23-1, the J call TRBJ1-5; no clear D. TRBV23-1 falls under the ORF class, with uncertain function. CDR3 in amino acids: CASSRRLTNQPQHF. For the CDR3, the DNA is TGCGCCAGCAGTCGGAGACTCACAAATCAGCCCCAGCATTTT.